Presented here are 8 T cell receptor beta chains from one specimen sequenced in a study of cytomegalovirus exposure and HLA in healthy donors. The assay was immunoSEQ multiplex PCR, and TCRdb's table has in-frame clones only and misses some. Of around 240,000 clones in the sample, 90% were seen once. Sequences were obtained from PBMCs. The receptors were gathered from a woman between 18 and 29 years old in good health and CMV-seronegative.

V gene TRBV10-3 combines with J gene TRBJ2-2, with TRBD1 identical over 7 bases. Germline CDR1 is ENHRY and CDR2 is SYGVKD. This CDR3 has 16 residues. V lost 2 bases and J lost 1; bases outside the gene matches: 4. CDR3 in amino acids: CAISETGQMNTGELFF. The DNA of the CDR3 is TGTGCCATCAGTGAGACGGGACAGATGAACACCGGGGAGCTGTTTTTT.

This clone turned up a few times. V gene TRBV4-1 combines with J gene TRBJ2-1, with D tentatively TRBD1 (6 bases). The CDR3 is 13 amino acids. The V end was cut by 4 bases, the J end by 8 bases, with 12 bases between. Germline V gives CDR1 MGHRA, CDR2 YSYEKL. CDR3 nucleotides: TGCGCCAGCAGCCCAGAGGACAGCTATGAGCAGTTCTTC. It encodes CASSPEDSYEQFF.

The V call is TRBV7-8, the J call TRBJ2-1, with D uncertain. Trimming removed 1 base from V and 3 bases from J, with 4 bases in between. The CDR3 consists of 13 residues. Germline CDR1 reads SGHVS; CDR2 reads FQNEAQ. CDR3 bases: TGTGCCAGCAGCTTAGACAGCTACAATGAGCAGTTCTTC. It yields the protein CASSLDSYNEQFF.

The CDR3 is CASSYPTPTGPGGYTF. CDR3 bases: TGTGCCAGCAGTTACCCTACCCCCACAGGGCCAGGGGGCTACACCTTC. The chain links TRBV6-5 to TRBJ1-2, with D perhaps matching TRBD1 (6 bases). The germline CDR1 and CDR2 sequences are MNHEY and SVGAGI. The CDR3 covers 16 residues. V was pared by 2 bases and J by 8 bases, with 21 bases between.

A remark on this clone: The same CDR3 arises from other DNA sequences in this sample as well. The chain links TRBV5-1 to TRBJ1-6, with a possible D match to TRBD1 (6 bases). CDR1 is SGHRS and CDR2 is YFSETQ in the germline V gene. This CDR3 is built from 14 residues. Trimming removed 0 bases from V and 7 bases from J, with 8 bases in between. CDR3 amino acids: CASSLDRGNSPLHF. The CDR3 nucleotides read TGCGCCAGCAGCTTGGATAGGGGGAATTCACCCCTCCACTTT.

The chain joins TRBV4-3 to TRBJ1-2; weak D call: TRBD1 (6 bases). V was shortened by 0 bases and J by 8 bases, with 13 bases between the two germline ends. CDR3 size: 14 residues. Per the germline V gene, CDR1 is LGHNA and CDR2 is YSLEER. CDR3 sequence (DNA): TGCGCCAGCAGCCAAGAGGGGGGGCGGAGGGGCTACACCTTC. This encodes CASSQEGGRRGYTF.

The V and J genes are TRBV5-1 and TRBJ2-1, with TRBD1 identical over 7 bases. There are 16 residues in the CDR3. Germline lookup yields CDR1 SGHRS and CDR2 YFSETQ. V shed 4 bases and J 2 bases; nucleotides not matched to a gene: 9. CDR3 nucleotides: TGCGCCAGCAGCACCCTACAGGGGAGCCCCTACAATGAGCAGTTCTTC. Protein product: CASSTLQGSPYNEQFF.

This clone was picked up one time. This rearrangement joins TRBV20-1 to TRBJ1-4, with no clear D. Trimming shortened V by 5 bases and J by 7 bases, and 8 bases separated the two germline ends. Germline V lookup: CDR1 DFQATT, CDR2 SNEGSKA (reference sequence). This CDR3 is 11 amino acids long. Written as DNA, the CDR3 is TGCAGTGCTGGGCCGGTTGAAAAACTGTTTTTT. Encoded protein: CSAGPVEKLFF.